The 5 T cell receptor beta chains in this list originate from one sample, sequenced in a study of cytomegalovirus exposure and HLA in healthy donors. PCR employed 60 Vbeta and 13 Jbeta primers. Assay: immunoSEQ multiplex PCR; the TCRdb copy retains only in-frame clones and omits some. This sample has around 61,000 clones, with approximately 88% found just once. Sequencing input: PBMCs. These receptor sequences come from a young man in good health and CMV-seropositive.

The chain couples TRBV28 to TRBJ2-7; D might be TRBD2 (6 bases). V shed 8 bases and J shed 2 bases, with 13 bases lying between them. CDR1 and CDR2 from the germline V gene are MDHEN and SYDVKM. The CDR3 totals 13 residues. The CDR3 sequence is CASSGGDPYEQYF. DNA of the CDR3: TGTGCCAGCTCGGGCGGGGACCCCTACGAGCAGTACTTC.

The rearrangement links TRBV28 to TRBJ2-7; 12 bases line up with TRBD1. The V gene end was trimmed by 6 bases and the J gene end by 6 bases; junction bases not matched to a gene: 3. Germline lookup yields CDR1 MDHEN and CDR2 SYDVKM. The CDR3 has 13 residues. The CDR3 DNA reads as TGTGCCAGCAGGGGGACAGGGGGCCGCGAGCAGTACTTC. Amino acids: CASRGTGGREQYF.

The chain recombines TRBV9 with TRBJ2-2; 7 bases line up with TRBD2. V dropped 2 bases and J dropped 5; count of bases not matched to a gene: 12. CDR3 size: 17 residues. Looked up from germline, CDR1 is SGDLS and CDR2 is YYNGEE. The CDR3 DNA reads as TGTGCCAGCAGCGTTTCTTTTAGCGGGCCAGGGACCGGGGAGCTGTTTTTT. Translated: CASSVSFSGPGTGELFF.

The chain's CDR3 is CAIKRQGSRTEAFF. CDR3 coding DNA: TGTGCCATCAAGAGACAGGGGAGTCGCACTGAAGCTTTCTTT. This sequence joins TRBV10-3 and TRBJ1-1; 8 bases line up with TRBD1. V shed 7 bases, J shed 4 bases, and the junction held 8 bases outside the gene matches. Germline V gene data show CDR1 as ENHRY and CDR2 as SYGVKD. The CDR3 has 14 residues.

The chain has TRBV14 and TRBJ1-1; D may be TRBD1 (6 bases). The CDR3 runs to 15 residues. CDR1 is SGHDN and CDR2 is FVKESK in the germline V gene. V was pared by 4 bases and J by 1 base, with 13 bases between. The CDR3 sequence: CASSPRLGANTEAFF. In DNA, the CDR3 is TGTGCCAGCAGCCCGAGGCTGGGGGCGAACACTGAAGCTTTCTTT. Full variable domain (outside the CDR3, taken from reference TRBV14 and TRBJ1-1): EAGVTQFPSHSVIEKGQTVTLRCDPISGHDNLYWYRRVMGKEIKFLLHFVKESKQDESGMPNNRFLAERTGGTYSTLKVQPAELEDSGVYFCASSPRLGANTEAFFGQGTRLTVV.